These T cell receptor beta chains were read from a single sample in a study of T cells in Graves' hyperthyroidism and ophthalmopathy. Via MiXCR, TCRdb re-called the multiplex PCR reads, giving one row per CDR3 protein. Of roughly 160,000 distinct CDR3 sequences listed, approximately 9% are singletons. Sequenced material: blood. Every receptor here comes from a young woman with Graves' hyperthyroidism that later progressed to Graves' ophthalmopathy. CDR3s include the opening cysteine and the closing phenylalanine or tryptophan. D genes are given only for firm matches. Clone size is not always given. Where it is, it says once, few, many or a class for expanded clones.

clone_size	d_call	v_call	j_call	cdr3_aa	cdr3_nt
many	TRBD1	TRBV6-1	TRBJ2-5	CASIQTGQETQYF	TGTGCCAGCATCCAGACAGGGCAAGAGACCCAGTACTTC
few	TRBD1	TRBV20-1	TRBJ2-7	CSASGTGGDEQYF	TGCAGTGCTTCCGGGACAGGGGGCGACGAGCAGTACTTC
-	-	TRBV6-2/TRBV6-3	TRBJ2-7	CGSSQNYEQYF	TGTGGCAGCAGTCAGAACTACGAGCAGTACTTC
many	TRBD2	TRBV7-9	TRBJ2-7	CASSPRLAGAHEQYF	TGTGCCAGCAGCCCCCGCCTAGCGGGAGCACACGAGCAGTACTTC
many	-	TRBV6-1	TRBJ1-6	CASSEQQGSPLHF	TGTGCCAGCAGTGAACAACAGGGTTCACCCCTCCACTTT
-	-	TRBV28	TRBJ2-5	CASSFQGRQETQHF	TGTGCCAGCAGTTTCCAGGGACGGCAAGAGACCCAGCACTTC
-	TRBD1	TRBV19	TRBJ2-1	CASSIKQGPYEQFF	TGTGCCAGTAGTATTAAACAGGGGCCCTATGAGCAGTTCTTC
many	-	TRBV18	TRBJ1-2	CASSPAPSGLSKGYTF	TGTGCCAGCTCACCCGCCCCGTCGGGCCTAAGTAAAGGCTACACCTTC
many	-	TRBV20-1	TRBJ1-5	CSASLWGDSGNQPQHF	TGCAGTGCTAGTCTTTGGGGAGACTCTGGCAATCAGCCCCAGCATTTT
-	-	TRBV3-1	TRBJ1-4	CASSQTREKLFF	TGTGCCAGCAGCCAAACCCGAGAAAAACTGTTTTTT
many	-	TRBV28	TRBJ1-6	CASSLSFWGNLDYNSPLHF	TGTGCCAGCAGTTTGTCTTTTTGGGGGAACTTGGACTATAATTCACCCCTCCACTTT
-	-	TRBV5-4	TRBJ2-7	CASSQPTRTPGEQYF	TGTGCCAGCAGCCAACCGACCCGGACGCCTGGCGAGCAGTACTTC
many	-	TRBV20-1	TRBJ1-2	CSSVGVDYGYTF	TGCAGTTCCGTGGGGGTTGACTATGGCTACACCTTC
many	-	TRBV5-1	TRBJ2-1	CASSLAGVGNEQFF	TGCGCCAGCAGCTTGGCCGGGGTCGGCAATGAGCAGTTCTTC
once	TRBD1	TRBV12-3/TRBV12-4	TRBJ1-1	CASHTGQLYTEAFF	TGTGCCAGCCATACGGGACAGCTATACACTGAAGCTTTCTTT
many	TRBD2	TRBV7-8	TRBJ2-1	CASSYLRAGSYNEQFF	TGTGCCAGCAGCTATCTTCGAGCGGGATCCTACAATGAGCAGTTCTTC
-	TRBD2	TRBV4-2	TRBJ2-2	CASSQSLAGGNTGELFF	TGTGCCAGCAGCCAGAGTTTAGCGGGAGGGAACACCGGGGAGCTGTTTTTT
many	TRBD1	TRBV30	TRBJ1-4	CAWGGQEEKLFF	TGTGCCTGGGGCGGACAGGAAGAAAAACTGTTTTTT
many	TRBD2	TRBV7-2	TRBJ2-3	CASSHTSGRSSTDTQYF	TGTGCCAGCAGCCATACTAGCGGGAGGAGTAGCACAGATACGCAGTATTTT
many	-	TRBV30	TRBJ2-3	CAWSARNTQYF	TGTGCCTGGAGTGCTCGGAATACGCAGTATTTT
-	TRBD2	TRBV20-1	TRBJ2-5	CSARDGSGGEETQYF	TGCAGTGCTAGAGATGGTTCCGGGGGGGAAGAGACCCAGTACTTC
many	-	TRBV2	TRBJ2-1	CASSDFGTGRVITDNEQFF	TGTGCCAGCAGTGATTTCGGAACAGGGAGAGTTATTACAGACAATGAGCAGTTCTTC
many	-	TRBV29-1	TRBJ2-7	CSVAPERSEQYF	TGCAGCGTTGCCCCAGAGAGGTCCGAGCAGTACTTC
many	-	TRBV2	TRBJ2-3	CASSVEATDTQYF	TGTGCCAGCAGTGTGGAGGCCACAGATACGCAGTATTTT
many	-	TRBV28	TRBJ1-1	CASTNWGLTEAFF	TGTGCCAGCACCAATTGGGGACTCACTGAAGCTTTCTTT
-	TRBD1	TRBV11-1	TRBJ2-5	CASSFPSGTGAEETQYF	TGTGCCAGCAGCTTTCCCTCCGGGACAGGGGCTGAAGAGACCCAGTACTTC
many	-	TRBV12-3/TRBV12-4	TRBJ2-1	CASSRNYGDEQFF	TGTGCCAGCAGCCGCAACTACGGCGATGAGCAGTTCTTC
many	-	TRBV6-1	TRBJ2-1	CASSLKINEQFF	TGTGCCAGCAGTTTAAAAATCAATGAGCAGTTCTTC
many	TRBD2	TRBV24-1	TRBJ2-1	CATSATSDLGNEQFF	TGTGCCACCAGTGCCACTAGCGACCTGGGCAATGAGCAGTTCTTC
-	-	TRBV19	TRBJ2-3	CASSEGPTDTQYF	TGTGCCAGTAGTGAGGGGCCCACAGATACGCAGTATTTT
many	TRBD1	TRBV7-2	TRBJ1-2	CASSSRQGGVGGYTF	TGTGCCAGCAGCTCGCGACAGGGGGGGGTGGGAGGCTACACCTTC
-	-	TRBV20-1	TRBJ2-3	CSARDPSESTDTQYF	TGCAGTGCTAGAGATCCCAGCGAGAGCACAGATACGCAGTATTTT
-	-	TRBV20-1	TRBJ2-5	CSARVPDQETQYF	TGCAGTGCTAGAGTTCCAGACCAAGAGACCCAGTACTTC
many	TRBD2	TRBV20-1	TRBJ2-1	CSARLLAEESSYNEQFF	TGCAGTGCTAGACTACTAGCGGAGGAGAGCTCCTACAATGAGCAGTTCTTC
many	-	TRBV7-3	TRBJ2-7	CASSLNAGSSYEQYF	TGTGCCAGCAGCTTAAACGCGGGCTCCTCCTACGAGCAGTACTTC
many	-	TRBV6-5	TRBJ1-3	CASSYSLQGNTIYF	TGTGCCAGCAGTTACTCCTTACAGGGAAACACCATATATTTT
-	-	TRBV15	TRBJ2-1	CATRTTGGVFNEQFF	TGTGCCACCAGGACGACAGGAGGCGTGTTCAATGAGCAGTTCTTC
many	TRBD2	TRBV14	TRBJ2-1	CASSLAGSYNEQFF	TGTGCCAGCAGCTTAGCGGGGTCCTACAATGAGCAGTTCTTC
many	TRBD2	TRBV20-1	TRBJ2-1	CSALLAGVYNEQFF	TGCAGTGCACTACTAGCGGGTGTCTACAATGAGCAGTTCTTC
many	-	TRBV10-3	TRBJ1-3	CAISEMENTIYF	TGTGCCATCAGTGAGATGGAAAACACCATATATTTT
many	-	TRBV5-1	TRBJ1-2	CASSNTAGYTF	TGCGCCAGCAGCAATACAGCTGGCTACACCTTC
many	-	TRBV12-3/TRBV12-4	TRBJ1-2	CASSLGRRANYGYTF	TGTGCCAGCAGTTTAGGGCGGAGAGCTAACTATGGCTACACCTTC
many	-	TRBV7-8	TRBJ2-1	CASSSRWASPSEQFF	TGTGCCAGCAGCTCAAGGTGGGCCAGTCCAAGTGAGCAGTTCTTC
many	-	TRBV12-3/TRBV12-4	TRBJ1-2	CASSLGAGTNYGYTF	TGTGCCAGCAGTTTAGGGGCAGGGACGAACTATGGCTACACCTTC
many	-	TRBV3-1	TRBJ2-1	CASSQEGWTYNEQFF	TGTGCCAGCAGCCAAGAAGGCTGGACGTACAATGAGCAGTTCTTC